This T cell receptor beta chain was identified during a study of blood T cell repertoires in COVID-19. Repertoires were generated with immunoSEQ multiplex PCR, while TCRdb's copy carries only in-frame clones and drops some. The repertoire holds around 140,000 clones, with approximately 80% as singletons. The CDR3 loop spans 14 amino acids. CDR1 and CDR2 from the germline V gene are LNHDA and SQIVND (reference sequence). Trimming took 7 bases from V and 4 from J, leaving 13 bases between them. The clonotype was recovered from a man aged 45-60 years with acute or convalescent COVID-19. The chain combines TRBV19 with TRBJ2-2; no reliable D call. Source material: peripheral blood. The CDR3, as DNA: TGTGCCAGTAATAACGTCTACCCCACCGGGGAGCTGTTTTTT. It specifies CASNNVYPTGELFF.